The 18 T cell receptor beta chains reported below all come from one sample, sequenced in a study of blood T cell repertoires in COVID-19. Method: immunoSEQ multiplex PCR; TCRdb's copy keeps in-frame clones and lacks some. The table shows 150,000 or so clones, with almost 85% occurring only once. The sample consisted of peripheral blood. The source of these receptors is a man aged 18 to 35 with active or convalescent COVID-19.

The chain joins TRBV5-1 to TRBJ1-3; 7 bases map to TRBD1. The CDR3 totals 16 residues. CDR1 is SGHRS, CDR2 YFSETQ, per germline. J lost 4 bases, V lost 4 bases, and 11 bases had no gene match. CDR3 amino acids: CASSPGQAHIGNTIYF. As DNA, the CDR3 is TGCGCCAGCAGCCCAGGACAGGCCCATATCGGAAACACCATATATTTT.

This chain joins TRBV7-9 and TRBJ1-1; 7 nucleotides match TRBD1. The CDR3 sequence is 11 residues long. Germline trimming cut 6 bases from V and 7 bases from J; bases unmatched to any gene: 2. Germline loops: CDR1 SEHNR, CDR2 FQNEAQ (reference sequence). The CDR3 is CASSWDSEAFF. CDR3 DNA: TGTGCCAGCAGTTGGGACAGTGAAGCTTTCTTT. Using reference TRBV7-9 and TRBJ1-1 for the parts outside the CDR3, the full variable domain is DTGVSQNPRHKITKRGQNVTFRCDPISEHNRLYWYRQTLGQGPEFLTYFQNEAQLEKSRLLSDRFSAERPKGSFSTLEIQRTEQGDSAMYLCASSWDSEAFFGQGTRLTVV.

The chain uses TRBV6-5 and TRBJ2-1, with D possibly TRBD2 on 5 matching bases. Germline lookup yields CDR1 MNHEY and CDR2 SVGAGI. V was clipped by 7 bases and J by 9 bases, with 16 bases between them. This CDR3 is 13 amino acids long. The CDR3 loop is CASTIMGVGEQFF. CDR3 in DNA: TGTGCCAGCACCATAATGGGAGTTGGTGAGCAGTTCTTC.

The CDR3 protein is CASSLGRNTEAFF. Written as DNA, the CDR3 is TGTGCCAGCAGCTTGGGCAGGAACACTGAAGCTTTCTTT. This chain links TRBV5-5 with TRBJ1-1, with unresolved D. Germline CDR1 and CDR2: SGHKS and YYEKEE (reference sequence). The CDR3 runs to 13 residues. V lost 0 bases, J lost 1 base, and 4 bases lay in between.

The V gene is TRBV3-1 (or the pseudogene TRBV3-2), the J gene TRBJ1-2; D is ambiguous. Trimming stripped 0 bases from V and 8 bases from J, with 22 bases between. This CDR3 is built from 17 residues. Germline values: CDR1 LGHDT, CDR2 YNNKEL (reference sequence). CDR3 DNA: TGTGCCAGCAGCCAAGAGCCTAGTTTTATGTCAGACGCGGGCTACACCTTC. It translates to CASSQEPSFMSDAGYTF.

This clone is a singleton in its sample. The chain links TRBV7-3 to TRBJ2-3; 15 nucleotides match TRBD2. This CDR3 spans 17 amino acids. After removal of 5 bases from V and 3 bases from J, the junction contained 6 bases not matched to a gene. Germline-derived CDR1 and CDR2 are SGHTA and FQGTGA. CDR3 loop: CASSLAGTSGRTDTQYF. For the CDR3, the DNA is TGTGCCAGCAGCCTAGCAGGGACTAGCGGGAGGACAGATACGCAGTATTTT.

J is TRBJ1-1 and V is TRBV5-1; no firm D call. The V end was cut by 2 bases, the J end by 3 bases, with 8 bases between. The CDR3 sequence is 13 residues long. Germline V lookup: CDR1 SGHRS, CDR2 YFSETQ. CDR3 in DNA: TGCGCCAGCAGCTTTGCAGGCCACACTGAAGCTTTCTTT. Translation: CASSFAGHTEAFF.

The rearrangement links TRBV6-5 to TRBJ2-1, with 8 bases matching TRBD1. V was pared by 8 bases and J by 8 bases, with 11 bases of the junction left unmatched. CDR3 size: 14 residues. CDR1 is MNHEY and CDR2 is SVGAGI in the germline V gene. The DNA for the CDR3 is TGTGCCAGCCGGAAGGCAGGGGGCCAGTATGAGCAGTTCTTC. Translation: CASRKAGGQYEQFF.

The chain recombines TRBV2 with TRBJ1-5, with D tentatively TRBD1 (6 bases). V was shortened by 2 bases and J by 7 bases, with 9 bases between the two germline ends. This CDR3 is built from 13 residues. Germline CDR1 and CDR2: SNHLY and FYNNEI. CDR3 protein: CASSENRVQPQHF. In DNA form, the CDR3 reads TGTGCCAGCAGTGAAAACAGGGTACAGCCCCAGCATTTT.

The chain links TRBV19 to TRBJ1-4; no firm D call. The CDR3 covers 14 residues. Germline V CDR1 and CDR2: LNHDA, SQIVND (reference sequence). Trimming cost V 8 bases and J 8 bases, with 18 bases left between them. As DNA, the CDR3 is TGTGCCAGTGGTGAGATCACCGGGGAGGAAAAACTGTTTTTT. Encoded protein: CASGEITGEEKLFF.

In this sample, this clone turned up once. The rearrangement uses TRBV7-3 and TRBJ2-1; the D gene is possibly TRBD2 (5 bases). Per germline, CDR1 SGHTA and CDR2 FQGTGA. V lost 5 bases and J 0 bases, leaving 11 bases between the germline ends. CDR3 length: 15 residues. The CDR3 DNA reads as TGTGCCAGCAGCCCTGGACTTAGCTCCTACAATGAGCAGTTCTTC. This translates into CASSPGLSSYNEQFF.

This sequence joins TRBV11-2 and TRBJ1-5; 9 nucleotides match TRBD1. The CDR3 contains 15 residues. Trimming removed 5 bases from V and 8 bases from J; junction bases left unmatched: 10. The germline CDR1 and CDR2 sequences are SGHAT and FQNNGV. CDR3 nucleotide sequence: TGTGCCAGCAGCACTCATGGACAGGGGTTGGAGCCCCAGCATTTT. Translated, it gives CASSTHGQGLEPQHF.

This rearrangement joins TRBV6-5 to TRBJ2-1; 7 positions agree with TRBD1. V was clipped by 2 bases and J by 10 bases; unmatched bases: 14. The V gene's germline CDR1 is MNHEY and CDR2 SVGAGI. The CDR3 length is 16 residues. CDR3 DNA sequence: TGTGCCAGCAGTTACGACAGGGCGGCTAACGTGATCGAGCAGTTCTTC. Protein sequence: CASSYDRAANVIEQFF.

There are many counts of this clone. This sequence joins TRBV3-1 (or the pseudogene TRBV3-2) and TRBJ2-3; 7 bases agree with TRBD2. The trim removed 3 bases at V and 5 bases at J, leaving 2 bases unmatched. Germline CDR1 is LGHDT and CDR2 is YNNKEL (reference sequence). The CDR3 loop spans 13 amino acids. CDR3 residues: CASSQGGIDTQYF. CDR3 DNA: TGTGCCAGCAGCCAGGGAGGGATAGATACGCAGTATTTT.

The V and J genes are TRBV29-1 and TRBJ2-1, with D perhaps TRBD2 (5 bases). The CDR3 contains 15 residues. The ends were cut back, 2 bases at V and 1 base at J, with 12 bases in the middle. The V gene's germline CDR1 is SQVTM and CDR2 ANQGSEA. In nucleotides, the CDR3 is TGCAGCGTTGAACGTCCGGGGTTATCCTACAATGAGCAGTTCTTC. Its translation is CSVERPGLSYNEQFF.

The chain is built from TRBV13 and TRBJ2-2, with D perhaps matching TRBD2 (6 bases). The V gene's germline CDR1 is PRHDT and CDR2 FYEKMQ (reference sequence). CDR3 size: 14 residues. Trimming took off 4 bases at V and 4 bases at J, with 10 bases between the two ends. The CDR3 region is CASSSGTPTGELFF. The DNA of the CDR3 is TGTGCCAGCAGCTCCGGGACTCCCACCGGGGAGCTGTTTTTT.

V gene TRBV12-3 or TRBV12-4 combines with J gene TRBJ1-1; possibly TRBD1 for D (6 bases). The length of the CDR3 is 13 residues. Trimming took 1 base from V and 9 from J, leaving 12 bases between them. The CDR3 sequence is CASSLDLRGKAFF. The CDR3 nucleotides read TGTGCCAGCAGTTTAGATCTCAGGGGAAAAGCTTTCTTT.

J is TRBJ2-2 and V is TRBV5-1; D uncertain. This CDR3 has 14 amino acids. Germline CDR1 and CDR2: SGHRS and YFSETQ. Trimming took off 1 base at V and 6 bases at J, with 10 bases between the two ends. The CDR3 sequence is CASSLNSPSGELFF. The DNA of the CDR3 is TGCGCCAGCAGCTTGAACAGCCCATCCGGGGAGCTGTTTTTT.